Listed below are T cell receptor beta chains from one sample, sequenced in a study of T-cell memory formation after mild COVID-19. TCRdb fed the 5' RACE reads into MiXCR, producing one record per CDR3 protein. The sample lists about 250,000 distinct CDR3 sequences; 15% to 20% were seen once. The sample taken for sequencing was PBMCs or a T cell subset sorted from them (not recorded which). The origin of the receptors is a man aged 18 to 30 who had mild COVID-19 (a few samples of this study predate the infection). Cell type and time point are not known. Each CDR3 is given with its conserved first and last residue. A D gene is named only where the DNA matches it firmly. Expanded clones are given a class, and other clones once, few, many or no size at all.

J	size	V	D	CDR3	DNA
TRBJ1-2	once	TRBV4-1	NA	CASSQEGGFYGYTF	TGCGCCAGCAGCCAAGAGGGAGGGTTCTATGGCTACACCTTC
TRBJ2-3	few	TRBV19	NA	CASTATGTRSTDTQYF	TGTGCCAGTACCGCGACCGGGACTCGCAGCACAGATACGCAGTATTTT
TRBJ1-3	NA	TRBV11-2	TRBD1	CASTTGGSRNTIYF	TGTGCCAGCACCACAGGGGGCTCCCGAAACACCATATATTTT
TRBJ1-2	many	TRBV20-1	TRBD1	CSARGPGQGNNYGYTF	TGCAGTGCTAGGGGGCCGGGACAGGGAAATAACTATGGCTACACCTTC
TRBJ2-3	few	TRBV4-3	TRBD1	CASSQVDRGSDTQYF	TGCGCCAGCAGCCAAGTCGACAGGGGATCAGATACGCAGTATTTT
TRBJ1-2	few	TRBV7-3	NA	CASSREQSVYGYTF	TGTGCCAGCAGCCGGGAACAGTCGGTCTATGGCTACACCTTC
TRBJ1-4	NA	TRBV4-2	NA	CASSQAGNEKLFF	TGTGCCAGCAGCCAAGCAGGGAATGAAAAACTGTTTTTT
TRBJ2-3	few	TRBV27	NA	CASSSWTEPSTDTQYF	TGTGCCAGCAGTTCCTGGACAGAACCCAGCACAGATACGCAGTATTTT
TRBJ1-5	few	TRBV12-3/TRBV12-4	NA	CASRRDNQPQHF	TGTGCCAGCAGGCGCGACAATCAGCCCCAGCATTTT
TRBJ1-5	NA	TRBV4-1	NA	CASSQAIQAINQPQHF	TGCGCCAGCAGCCAAGCAATACAGGCGATAAATCAGCCCCAGCATTTT
TRBJ2-1	many	TRBV5-1	NA	CASSFSADLYNEQFF	TGCGCCAGCAGCTTCTCGGCAGATCTCTACAATGAGCAGTTCTTC
TRBJ2-7	NA	TRBV7-2	NA	CASSLITAGAYEQYF	TGTGCCAGCAGCTTAATTACTGCGGGGGCTTACGAGCAGTACTTC
TRBJ1-5	NA	TRBV7-8	NA	CASSLVPFGQPQHF	TGTGCCAGCAGCTTAGTGCCGTTTGGTCAGCCCCAGCATTTT
TRBJ2-1	NA	TRBV4-2	TRBD2	CASSARTSGRPNEQFF	TGTGCCAGCAGCGCCAGAACTAGCGGTAGACCCAATGAGCAGTTCTTC
TRBJ2-1	many	TRBV7-2	TRBD2	CASRVLAGLGDEQFF	TGTGCCAGCAGAGTACTAGCGGGGTTAGGGGATGAGCAGTTCTTC
TRBJ1-1	many	TRBV29-1	NA	CSVVAGNTEAFF	TGCAGCGTTGTGGCAGGCAACACTGAAGCTTTCTTT
TRBJ2-7	many	TRBV5-1	NA	CASSLATRGNEQYF	TGCGCCAGCAGCTTGGCCACAAGGGGCAACGAGCAGTACTTC
TRBJ2-1	few	TRBV24-1	TRBD2	CATSPTSGVYDEQFF	TGTGCCACCAGCCCGACTAGCGGGGTCTACGATGAGCAGTTCTTC
TRBJ2-7	NA	TRBV20-1	NA	CSATRTSYEQYF	TGCAGTGCTACACGGACCTCCTACGAGCAGTACTTC
TRBJ1-2	NA	TRBV5-6	NA	CASRRVGANYGYTF	TGTGCCAGCCGCCGAGTCGGAGCTAACTATGGCTACACCTTC
TRBJ2-1	NA	TRBV20-1	TRBD1	CSARDWDRPYNEQFF	TGCAGTGCTAGAGATTGGGACAGGCCCTACAATGAGCAGTTCTTC
TRBJ1-2	NA	TRBV4-3	NA	CASSQDVAGFGYTF	TGCGCCAGCAGCCAAGATGTAGCAGGTTTTGGCTACACCTTC
TRBJ2-1	NA	TRBV28	NA	CASSATSHGEQFF	TGTGCCAGCAGTGCGACTTCTCACGGCGAGCAGTTCTTC
TRBJ1-5	NA	TRBV15	NA	CATSRDLGNNQPQHF	TGTGCCACCAGCAGAGATTTGGGGAACAATCAGCCCCAGCATTTT
TRBJ2-2	few	TRBV5-1	NA	CASSPARATNTGELFF	TGCGCCAGCAGCCCTGCCCGGGCCACGAACACCGGGGAGCTGTTTTTT
TRBJ1-2	NA	TRBV28	NA	CASSLDGSGYGYTF	TGTGCCAGCAGTTTAGATGGGAGCGGCTATGGCTACACCTTC
TRBJ2-2	NA	TRBV12-3/TRBV12-4	NA	CASNNRDSTGELFF	TGTGCCAGCAACAACCGGGACTCAACCGGGGAGCTGTTTTTT
TRBJ2-1	once	TRBV5-1	NA	CASSLVAGMVVNEQFF	TGCGCCAGCAGCTTGGTTGCGGGGATGGTCGTGAATGAGCAGTTCTTC
TRBJ2-3	many	TRBV5-4	TRBD2	CASSSRGGTDTQYF	TGTGCCAGCAGCTCCCGGGGGGGCACAGATACGCAGTATTTT
TRBJ1-3	NA	TRBV20-1	NA	CSASPGNTIYF	TGCAGTGCTAGCCCCGGAAACACCATATATTTT
TRBJ2-5	NA	TRBV25-1	TRBD1	CASSEPYRQGALLETQYF	TGTGCCAGCAGTGAACCCTATCGACAGGGGGCGTTATTGGAGACCCAGTACTTC
TRBJ2-7	few	TRBV29-1	NA	CSVGDVQNDYEQYF	TGCAGCGTTGGGGACGTCCAAAACGACTACGAGCAGTACTTC
TRBJ2-3	NA	TRBV7-6	NA	CASSLDGWTQYF	TGTGCCAGCAGCTTGGATGGTTGGACGCAGTATTTT
TRBJ1-5	few	TRBV7-9	NA	CASSSSGGHLGQPQHF	TGTGCCAGCAGCTCCTCGGGGGGGCATCTCGGTCAGCCCCAGCATTTT
TRBJ2-3	few	TRBV12-3/TRBV12-4	NA	CASSGRTPSTDTQYF	TGTGCCAGCAGTGGACGCACACCTAGCACAGATACGCAGTATTTT
TRBJ1-1	few	TRBV7-2	TRBD1	CASSLVGQGALEAFF	TGTGCCAGCAGCTTAGTTGGACAGGGGGCACTTGAAGCTTTCTTT
TRBJ2-5	NA	TRBV20-1	NA	CSARGESDPAQYF	TGCAGTGCTAGAGGGGAAAGTGATCCTGCGCAGTACTTC
TRBJ2-3	few	TRBV9	NA	CASSSRSGDTQYF	TGTGCCAGCAGCTCCCGTTCGGGGGATACGCAGTATTTT
TRBJ2-1	NA	TRBV7-6	NA	CASSLAGGLEQFF	TGTGCCAGCAGCTTAGCGGGGGGGCTTGAGCAGTTCTTC
TRBJ1-4	few	TRBV7-9	TRBD1	CASSAGQLDNEKLFF	TGTGCCAGCAGCGCGGGACAGTTAGATAATGAAAAACTGTTTTTT
TRBJ1-5	few	TRBV4-3	TRBD1	CASSLRDRSQPQHF	TGCGCCAGCAGCCTGAGGGACAGAAGTCAGCCCCAGCATTTT
TRBJ1-6	NA	TRBV7-9	NA	CASSSPGIAPSPLHF	TGTGCCAGCAGCTCCCCTGGAATTGCCCCATCACCCCTCCACTTT
TRBJ2-5	few	TRBV12-3/TRBV12-4	NA	CASRGLSLNF	TGTGCCAGCAGGGGGCTCTCTTTGAACTTC
TRBJ2-3	NA	TRBV3-1	NA	CASSQGLRPTDTQYF	TGTGCCAGCAGCCAAGGGCTTCGCCCTACAGATACGCAGTATTTT
TRBJ2-5	NA	TRBV5-6	NA	CASSPGGGTETQYF	TGTGCCAGCAGCCCTGGAGGGGGTACGGAGACCCAGTACTTC
TRBJ2-3	few	TRBV5-1	NA	CASSLSPPTDTQYF	TGCGCCAGCAGCTTGTCGCCCCCCACGGATACGCAGTATTTT
TRBJ2-5	few	TRBV6-6	NA	CASTERLRAEKTQYF	TGTGCCAGCACGGAAAGGCTAAGGGCGGAGAAGACCCAGTACTTC
TRBJ2-3	NA	TRBV10-3	TRBD1	CAISGQGPSDTQYF	TGTGCCATCAGTGGACAGGGGCCGTCAGATACGCAGTATTTT